This TCR beta chain was recorded in a study of blood T cells in healthy people across ages. Study-wide findings and caveats: Calculation of diversity from one million T cells yielded estimates considered to be underestimates. Unsorted PBMC input precluded a conclusive naive versus antigen-experienced comparison. Fewer expanded clones and more diversity marked long-lived versus aged donors.

Germline V gene lookup returns CDR1 SGHTA and CDR2 FQGNSA. V was cut by 2 bases and J by 9 bases, with 11 bases left in between. The CDR3 extends over 14 amino acids. This clonotype turned up a few times. Its target is not known. A second PCR of roughly 7 to 11 cycles used a sample-barcoded 5' primer and a J-beta primer mix. Every individual sample yielded 3 million or more paired-end reads (each containing CDR3). TCRdb fed the 5' RACE reads into MiXCR, producing one record per CDR3 protein. The sample includes about 640,000 distinct CDR3 sequences, about 53% of them seen just once. This TCR was recovered from a man aged 60 to 75 in good health. The material sequenced was blood. V and J are TRBV7-2 and TRBJ1-6; D remains unclear. CDR3 sequence reads: CASSLRNVASPLHF. CDR3 DNA sequence: TGTGCCAGCAGCTTAAGGAATGTAGCTTCACCCCTCCACTTT.